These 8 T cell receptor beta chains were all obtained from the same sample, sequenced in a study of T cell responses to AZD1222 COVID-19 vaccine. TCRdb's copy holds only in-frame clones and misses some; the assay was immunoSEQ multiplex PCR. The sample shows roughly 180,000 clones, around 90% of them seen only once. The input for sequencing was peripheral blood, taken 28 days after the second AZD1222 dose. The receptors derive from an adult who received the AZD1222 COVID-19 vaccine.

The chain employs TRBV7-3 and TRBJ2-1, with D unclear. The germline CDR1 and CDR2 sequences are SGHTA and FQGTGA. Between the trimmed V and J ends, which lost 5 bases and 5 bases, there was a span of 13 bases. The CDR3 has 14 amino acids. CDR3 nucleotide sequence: TGTGCCAGCAGCCCGACCTCTGGGAACAATGAGCAGTTCTTC. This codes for CASSPTSGNNEQFF.

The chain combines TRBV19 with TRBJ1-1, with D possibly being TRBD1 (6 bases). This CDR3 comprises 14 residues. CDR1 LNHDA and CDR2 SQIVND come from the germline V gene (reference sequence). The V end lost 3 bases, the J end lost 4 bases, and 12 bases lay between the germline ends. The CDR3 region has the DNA TGTGCCAGTAGTATGGCAGGGACAACCACTGAAGCTTTCTTT. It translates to CASSMAGTTTEAFF. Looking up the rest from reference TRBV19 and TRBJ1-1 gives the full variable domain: DGGITQSPKYLFRKEGQNVTLSCEQNLNHDAMYWYRQDPGQGLRLIYYSQIVNDFQKGDIAEGYSVSREKKESFPLTVTSAQKNPTAFYLCASSMAGTTTEAFFGQGTRLTVV.

CDR3 in amino acids: CASIGGLASNEQFF. DNA of the CDR3: TGTGCCAGCATAGGCGGCCTAGCGAGCAATGAGCAGTTCTTC. The V call is TRBV28, the J call TRBJ2-1, with a possible D match to TRBD2 (6 bases). The CDR3 covers 14 residues. The V end lost 7 bases, the J end lost 6 bases, and 16 bases lay between the germline ends. Looked up from germline, CDR1 is MDHEN and CDR2 is SYDVKM.

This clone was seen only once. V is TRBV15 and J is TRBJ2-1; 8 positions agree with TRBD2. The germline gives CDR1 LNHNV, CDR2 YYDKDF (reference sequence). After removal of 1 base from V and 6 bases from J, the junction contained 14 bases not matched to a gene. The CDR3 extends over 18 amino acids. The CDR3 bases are TGTGCCACCAGCAGAGTGGGCGCGGGAGGAGGACACGGCAATGAGCAGTTCTTC. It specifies CATSRVGAGGGHGNEQFF.

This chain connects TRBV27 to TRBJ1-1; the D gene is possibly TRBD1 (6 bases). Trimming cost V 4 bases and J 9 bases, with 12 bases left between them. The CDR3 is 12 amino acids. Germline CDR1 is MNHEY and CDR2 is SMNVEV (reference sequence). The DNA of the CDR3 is TGTGCCAGCAGTTATATGCAGGGGAAAGCTTTCTTT. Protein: CASSYMQGKAFF.

The CDR3, as DNA: TGTGCCAGCAGCCAAGGTACAACTAGCGGGAGCGGTACAGATACGCAGTATTTT. Protein: CASSQGTTSGSGTDTQYF. The rearrangement uses TRBV3-1 (or the pseudogene TRBV3-2) and TRBJ2-3, with TRBD2 matching over 11 bases. V gave up 1 base and J gave up 3 bases; unmatched junction bases: 9. This CDR3 spans 18 amino acids. Germline CDR1 and CDR2: LGHDT and YNNKEL (reference sequence).

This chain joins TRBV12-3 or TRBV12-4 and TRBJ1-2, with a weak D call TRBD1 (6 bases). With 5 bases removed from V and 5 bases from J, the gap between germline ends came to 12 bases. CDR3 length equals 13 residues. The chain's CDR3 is CASSEGQRYGYTF. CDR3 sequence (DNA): TGTGCCAGCAGTGAAGGACAGAGATATGGCTACACCTTC.

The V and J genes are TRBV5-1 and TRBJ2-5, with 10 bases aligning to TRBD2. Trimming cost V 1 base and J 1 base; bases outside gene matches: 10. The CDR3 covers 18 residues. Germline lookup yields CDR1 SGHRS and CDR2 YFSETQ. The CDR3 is CASSLSGSGGPPQETQYF. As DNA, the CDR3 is TGCGCCAGCAGCTTGTCCGGTAGCGGGGGGCCCCCCCAAGAGACCCAGTACTTC.